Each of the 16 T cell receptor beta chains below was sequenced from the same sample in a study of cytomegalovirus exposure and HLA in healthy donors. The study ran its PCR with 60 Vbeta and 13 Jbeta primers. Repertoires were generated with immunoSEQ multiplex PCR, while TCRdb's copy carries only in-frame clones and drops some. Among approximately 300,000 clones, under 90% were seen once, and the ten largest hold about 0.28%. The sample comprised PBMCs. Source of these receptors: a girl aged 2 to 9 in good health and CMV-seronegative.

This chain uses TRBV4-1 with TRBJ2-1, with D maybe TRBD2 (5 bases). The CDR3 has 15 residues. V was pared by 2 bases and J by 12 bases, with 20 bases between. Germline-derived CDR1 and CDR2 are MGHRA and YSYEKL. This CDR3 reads CASSQTLTTILPQFF. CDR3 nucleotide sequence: TGCGCCAGCAGCCAAACTCTAACGACTATTCTCCCGCAGTTCTTC.

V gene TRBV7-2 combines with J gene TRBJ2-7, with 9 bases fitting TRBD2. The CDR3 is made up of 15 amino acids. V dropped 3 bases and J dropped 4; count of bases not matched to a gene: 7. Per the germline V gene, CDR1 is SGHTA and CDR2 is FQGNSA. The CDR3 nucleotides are TGTGCCAGCAGCTTGGTCCTAGCGGGACCTTACGAGCAGTACTTC. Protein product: CASSLVLAGPYEQYF.

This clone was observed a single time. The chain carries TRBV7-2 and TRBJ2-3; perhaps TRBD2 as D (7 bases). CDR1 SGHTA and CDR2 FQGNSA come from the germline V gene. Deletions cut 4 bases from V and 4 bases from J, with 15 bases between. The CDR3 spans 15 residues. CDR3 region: CASSSTGGGADTQYF. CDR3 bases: TGTGCCAGCAGCTCTACTGGCGGGGGCGCAGATACGCAGTATTTT. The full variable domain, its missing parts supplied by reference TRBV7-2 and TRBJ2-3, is GAGVSQSPSNKVTEKGKDVELRCDPISGHTALYWYRQSLGQGLEFLIYFQGNSAPDKSGLPSDRFSAERTGGSVSTLTIQRTQQEDSAVYLCASSSTGGGADTQYFGPGTRLTVL.

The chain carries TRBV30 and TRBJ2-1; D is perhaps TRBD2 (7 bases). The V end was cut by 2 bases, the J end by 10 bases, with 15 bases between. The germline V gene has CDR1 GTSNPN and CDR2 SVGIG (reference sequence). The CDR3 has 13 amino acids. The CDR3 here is CAWSWGGAQEQFF. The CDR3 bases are TGTGCCTGGAGTTGGGGGGGGGCCCAAGAGCAGTTCTTC.

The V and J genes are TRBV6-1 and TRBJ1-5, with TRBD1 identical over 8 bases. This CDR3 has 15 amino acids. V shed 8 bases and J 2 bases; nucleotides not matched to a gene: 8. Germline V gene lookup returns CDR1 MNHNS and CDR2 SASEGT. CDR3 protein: CASFSGGAGNQPQHF. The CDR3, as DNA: TGTGCCAGCTTCTCAGGGGGCGCGGGCAATCAGCCCCAGCATTTT.

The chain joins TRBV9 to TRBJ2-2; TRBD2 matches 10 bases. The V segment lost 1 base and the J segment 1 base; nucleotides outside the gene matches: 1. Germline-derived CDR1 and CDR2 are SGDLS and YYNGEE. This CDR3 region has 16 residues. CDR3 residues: CASSVSGGVNTGELFF. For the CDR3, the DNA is TGTGCCAGCAGCGTAAGCGGGGGGGTGAACACCGGGGAGCTGTTTTTT.

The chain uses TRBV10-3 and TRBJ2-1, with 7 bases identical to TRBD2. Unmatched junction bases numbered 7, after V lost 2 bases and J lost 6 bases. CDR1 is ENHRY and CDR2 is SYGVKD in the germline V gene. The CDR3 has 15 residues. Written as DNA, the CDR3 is TGTGCCATCAGTGAGCCTCCAAGCGGGGTCAATGAGCAGTTCTTC. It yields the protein CAISEPPSGVNEQFF.

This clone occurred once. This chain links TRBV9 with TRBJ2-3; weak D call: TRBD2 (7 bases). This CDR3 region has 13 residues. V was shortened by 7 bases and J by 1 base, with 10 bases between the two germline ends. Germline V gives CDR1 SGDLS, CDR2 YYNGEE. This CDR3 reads CASGGAGTDTQYF. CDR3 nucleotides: TGTGCCAGCGGGGGGGCCGGCACAGATACGCAGTATTTT.

The CDR3 sequence: CASSSGTSGRDEYF. The CDR3 DNA reads as TGTGCCAGCTCGAGCGGGACTAGCGGGAGGGACGAGTATTTT. V and J are TRBV6-5 and TRBJ2-3, with 16 positions matching TRBD2. Looked up from germline, CDR1 is MNHEY and CDR2 is SVGAGI. This CDR3 comprises 14 residues. J gave up 13 bases and V 8 bases, and 9 bases lay outside the gene matches.

The CDR3 loop reads CASTDRATSLYNSPLHF. The CDR3 nucleotides are TGTGCCAGCACCGACAGGGCCACCTCATTATATAATTCACCCCTCCACTTT. The J gene is TRBJ1-6, the V gene TRBV2; 7 bases map to TRBD1. The CDR3 runs 17 residues. CDR1 is SNHLY, CDR2 FYNNEI, per germline. The V and J ends lost 7 bases and 4 bases, in that order; junction bases with no gene match: 13.

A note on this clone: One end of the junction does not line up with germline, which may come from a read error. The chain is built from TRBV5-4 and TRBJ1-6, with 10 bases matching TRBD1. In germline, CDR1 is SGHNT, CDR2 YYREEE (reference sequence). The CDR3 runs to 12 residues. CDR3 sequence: CASSLGTGEPDF. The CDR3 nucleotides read TGTGCCAGCAGTCTCGGGACAGGGGAACCTGACTTT.

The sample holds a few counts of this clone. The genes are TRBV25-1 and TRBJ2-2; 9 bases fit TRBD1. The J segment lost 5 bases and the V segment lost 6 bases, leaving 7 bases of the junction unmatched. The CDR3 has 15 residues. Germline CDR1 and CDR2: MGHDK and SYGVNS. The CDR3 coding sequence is TGTGCCAGCAGCGGACAGGGGTATTGGACCGGGGAGCTGTTTTTT. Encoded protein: CASSGQGYWTGELFF.

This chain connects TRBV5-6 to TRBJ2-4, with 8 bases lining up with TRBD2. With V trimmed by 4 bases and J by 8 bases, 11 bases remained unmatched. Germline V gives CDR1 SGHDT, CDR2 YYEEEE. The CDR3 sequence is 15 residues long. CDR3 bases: TGTGCCAGCAGCCTCCTAGCGGGTAGTTTCCACATTCAGTACTTC. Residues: CASSLLAGSFHIQYF.

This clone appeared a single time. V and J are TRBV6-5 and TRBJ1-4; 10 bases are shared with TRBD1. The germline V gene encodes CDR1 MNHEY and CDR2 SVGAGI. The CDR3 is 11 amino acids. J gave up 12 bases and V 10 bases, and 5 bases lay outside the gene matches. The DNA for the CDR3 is TGTGCCACCGGGACAGGGGTAGAACTGTTTTTT. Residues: CATGTGVELFF.

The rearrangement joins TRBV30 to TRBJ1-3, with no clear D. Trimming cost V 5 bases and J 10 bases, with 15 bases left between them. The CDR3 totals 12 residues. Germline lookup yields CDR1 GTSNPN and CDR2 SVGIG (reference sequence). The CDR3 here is CAWRGFLPTIYF. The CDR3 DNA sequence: TGTGCCTGGCGCGGATTCCTACCTACCATATATTTT.

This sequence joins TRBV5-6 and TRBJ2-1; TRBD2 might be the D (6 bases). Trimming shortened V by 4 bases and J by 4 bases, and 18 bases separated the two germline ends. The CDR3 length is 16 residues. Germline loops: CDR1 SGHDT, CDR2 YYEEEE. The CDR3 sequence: CASSGLVRESYNEQFF. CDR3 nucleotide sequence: TGTGCCAGCAGCGGCCTGGTCCGGGAGTCTTACAATGAGCAGTTCTTC.